This TCR beta chain was retrieved from a study of shared clonotypes between healthy human individuals. Authors' data handling: Filtering differed because ImmunoSEQ produced junction-only sequences that carried no quality scores. Repertoires were generated with immunoSEQ multiplex PCR, while TCRdb's copy carries only in-frame clones and drops some. The V and J calls and clone size are taken from that table; D and trimming were inferred from the DNA. This table holds millions of clones, 85% to 95% found once. With regard to this clone: The antigen remains undetermined.

The study's findings and limits: The sampled material consisted only of blood, and tissue repertoires are likely to differ. Donors were few, which limited the genetic and exposure-history diversity represented.

The V and J ends lost 3 bases and 2 bases, in that order; junction bases with no gene match: 5. The CDR3 spans 15 residues. CDR1 SGDLS and CDR2 YYNGEE come from the germline V gene. This clonotype originated in a man between 18 and 29 years old in good health. V and J are TRBV9 and TRBJ2-7, with 10 bases identical to TRBD1. The sequenced sample was naive CD4+ T cells sorted from blood. Subset: CD45RA+ positively selected. The CDR3 DNA follows: TGTGCCAGCAGCGCCGGTGGACAGGGGGCCTACGAGCAGTACTTC. Translating gives CASSAGGQGAYEQYF.